The clone carrying this T cell receptor beta chain came up once. Its target is not known. The source of the sample is a study of shared clonotypes between healthy human individuals. General study points: Relative to clonotypes present in all four donors, those not shared had lower generation probabilities. There were few donors, and this limited the genetic and exposure-history diversity represented.

This CDR3 is built from 15 residues. V gave up 5 bases and J gave up 1 base, with 11 bases separating them. Germline V gene sequence: CDR1 SNHLY, CDR2 FYNNEI. The donors, healthy adults who were HIV-negative, had experienced no recent acute infections or vaccinations. Profiling relied on immunoSEQ multiplex PCR, and the TCRdb table lists in-frame clones only, not all of them. The repertoire has over 850,000 clones, around 82% of them found once; the top ten carry roughly 0.55%. The sample taken for sequencing was memory CD4+ T cells from PBMCs. Subset of the sample: CD45RA-negative fraction. The genes are TRBV2 and TRBJ2-2; possibly TRBD1 or TRBD2 for D (5 bases each). The clonotype comes from a young man in good health. Some clones in this sample may be carry-over from other donors' samples. The CDR3 protein is CASSSTRGNTGELFF. The DNA of the CDR3 is TGTGCCAGCAGTTCTACTAGGGGGAACACCGGGGAGCTGTTTTTT.